This T cell receptor (beta chain) originates from a study of PD-1 blockade in mismatch repair-deficient tumors. Whole-study context: Patients had approximately 13 mismatch repair-deficient cancer types and were previously treated and progressing. The study's findings and limits: Rapid post-treatment expansion, then contraction, generally preceding radiologic response, marked tumor-resident clones.

The germline V and J ends were trimmed by 2 bases and 1 base, with 13 bases remaining between them. Germline CDR1 reads MNHNS; CDR2 reads SASEGT. This CDR3 has 16 residues. Clones were sequenced by immunoSEQ multiplex PCR, and TCRdb holds only the in-frame ones, with some missing. The table includes more than 85,000 clones, over 65% detected once. Every patient had mismatch repair deficiency by PCR or immunohistochemistry. Three pembrolizumab responders had their TCRs sequenced. A word on this clone: Its antigen is not known.

The sample was peripheral blood, taken 35 to 37 weeks after starting pembrolizumab. This sequence was found in an adult with mismatch repair-deficient cancer. The chain combines TRBV6-1 with TRBJ2-3; no clear D gene. The CDR3, as DNA: TGTGCCAGCAGTGAATCGGCTTCTGGGGGCACAGATACGCAGTATTTT. Its translation: CASSESASGGTDTQYF.